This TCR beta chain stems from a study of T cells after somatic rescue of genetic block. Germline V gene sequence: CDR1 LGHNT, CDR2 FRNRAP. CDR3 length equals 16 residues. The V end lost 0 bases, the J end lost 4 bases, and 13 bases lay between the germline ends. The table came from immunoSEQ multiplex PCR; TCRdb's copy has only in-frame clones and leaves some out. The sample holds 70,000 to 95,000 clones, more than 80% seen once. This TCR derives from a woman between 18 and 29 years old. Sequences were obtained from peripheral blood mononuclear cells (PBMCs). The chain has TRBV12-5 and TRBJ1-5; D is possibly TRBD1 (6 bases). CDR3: CASGLVPGGGNQPQHF. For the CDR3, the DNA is TGTGCTAGTGGTTTGGTACCGGGGGGCGGGAATCAGCCCCAGCATTTT.